This TCR beta chain was recovered during a study of cytomegalovirus exposure and HLA in healthy donors. Overall study results and limits: In vitro experiments confirmed that three CMV-associated chains were specific for CMV antigens. In a later analysis, first-cohort TCR clusters were found to tend to co-occur in the roughly 120 validation repertoires. Generally TCR sequences proved uncommon, though certain public TCRs appeared in numerous donors. Cytomegalovirus association was listed for 164 TCR beta chains.

About this clone itself: Antigen: not known.

Sequencing was performed with immunoSEQ multiplex PCR; in TCRdb, only in-frame clones are kept and a portion is missing. The sample carries about 160,000 clones, about 90% recorded once. The V and J ends lost 6 bases and 7 bases, in that order; junction bases with no gene match: 5. Germline V gives CDR1 SGHRS, CDR2 YFSETQ. CDR3 length: 14 amino acids. This sequence originates from a young woman in good health and CMV-seropositive. The chain carries TRBV5-1 and TRBJ1-4, with TRBD1 matching 11 bases. Sequencing was carried out using PBMCs. The CDR3 DNA reads TGCGCCAGCACGGAGGGACAGGGGGTTGAAAAACTGTTTTTT. It encodes CASTEGQGVEKLFF.